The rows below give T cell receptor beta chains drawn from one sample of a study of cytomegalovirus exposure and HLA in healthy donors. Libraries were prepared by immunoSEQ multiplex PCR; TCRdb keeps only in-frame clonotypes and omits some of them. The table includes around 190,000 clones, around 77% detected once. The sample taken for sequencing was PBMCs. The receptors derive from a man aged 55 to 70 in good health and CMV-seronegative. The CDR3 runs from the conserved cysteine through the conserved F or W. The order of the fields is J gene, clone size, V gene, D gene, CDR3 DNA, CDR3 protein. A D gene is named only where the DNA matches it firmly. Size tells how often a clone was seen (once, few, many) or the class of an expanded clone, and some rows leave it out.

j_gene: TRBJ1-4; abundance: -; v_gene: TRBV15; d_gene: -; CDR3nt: TGTGCCACCAGCAGTCCCGGAGGTGCAACTAATGAAAAACTGTTTTTT; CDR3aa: CATSSPGGATNEKLFF
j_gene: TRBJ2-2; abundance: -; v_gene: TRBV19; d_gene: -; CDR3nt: TGTGCCAGTAGGTCTGGGAGTAACGGCGGGGAGCTGTTTTTT; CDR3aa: CASRSGSNGGELFF
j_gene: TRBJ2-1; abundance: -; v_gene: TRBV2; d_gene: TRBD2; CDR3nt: TGTGCCAGCATTGGACTAGCGGTAAATGAGCAGTTCTTC; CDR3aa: CASIGLAVNEQFF
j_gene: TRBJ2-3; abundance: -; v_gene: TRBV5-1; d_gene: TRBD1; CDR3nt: TGCGCCAGCAGCCGCTCCGAGGACAGGGGAAATACGCAGTATTTT; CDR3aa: CASSRSEDRGNTQYF
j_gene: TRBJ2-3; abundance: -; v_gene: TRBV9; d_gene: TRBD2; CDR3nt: TGTGCCAGCAGCCCCCGTGGGAGCGGGGGGAGCACAGATACGCAGTATTTT; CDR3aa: CASSPRGSGGSTDTQYF
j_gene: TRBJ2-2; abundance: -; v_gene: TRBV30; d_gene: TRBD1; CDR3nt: TGTGCCTGGAGTCTGGACAGGGGAGTAACCGGGGAGCTGTTTTTT; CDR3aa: CAWSLDRGVTGELFF
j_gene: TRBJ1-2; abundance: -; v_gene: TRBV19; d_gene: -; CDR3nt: TGTGCCAGTAATGGAATAACAGACTATGGCTACACCTTC; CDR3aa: CASNGITDYGYTF
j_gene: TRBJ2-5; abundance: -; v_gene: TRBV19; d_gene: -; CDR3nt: TGTGCCACCTCGGGGGGCGGGGAGACCCAGTACTTC; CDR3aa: CATSGGGETQYF
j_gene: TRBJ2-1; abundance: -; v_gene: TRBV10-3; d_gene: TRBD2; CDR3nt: TGTGCCATCAGTGAGCCCGGGGGGACTAGCGGCTCCTACAATGAGCAGTTCTTC; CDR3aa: CAISEPGGTSGSYNEQFF
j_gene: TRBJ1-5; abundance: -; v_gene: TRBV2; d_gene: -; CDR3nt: TGTGCCAGCAGCGAGACCCAGGGCGGGAATCAGCCCCAGAATTTT; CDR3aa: CASSETQGGNQPQNF
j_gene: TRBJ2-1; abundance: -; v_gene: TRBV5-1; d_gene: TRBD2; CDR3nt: TGCGCCAGCAGCTTAGCGACTAGCGGGGGGGAGCAGTTCTTC; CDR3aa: CASSLATSGGEQFF
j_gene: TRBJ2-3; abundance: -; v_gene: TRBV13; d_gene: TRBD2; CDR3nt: TGTGCCAGCAGCCAAAGCGGGGGGATGTCAGATACGCAGTATTTT; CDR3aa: CASSQSGGMSDTQYF
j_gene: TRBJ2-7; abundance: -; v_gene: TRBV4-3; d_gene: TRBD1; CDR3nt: TGCGCCAGCAGCCAAGATCCGGGACAGGGGTCAAGCGAGCAGTACTTC; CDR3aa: CASSQDPGQGSSEQYF
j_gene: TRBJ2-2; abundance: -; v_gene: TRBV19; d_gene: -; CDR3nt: TGTGCCAGTAGTCCTGGGGGGGGCGCCGGGGAGCTGTTTTTT; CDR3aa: CASSPGGGAGELFF
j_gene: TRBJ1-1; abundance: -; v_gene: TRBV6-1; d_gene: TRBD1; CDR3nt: TGTGCCAGCAGCTCTACAGGGGGCCTAGAAGCTTTCTTT; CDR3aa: CASSSTGGLEAFF
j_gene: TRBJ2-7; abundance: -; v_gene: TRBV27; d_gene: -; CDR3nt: TGTGCCAGCAGTTTAGGGGCCAGGGTTGAGCAGTACTTC; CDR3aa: CASSLGARVEQYF
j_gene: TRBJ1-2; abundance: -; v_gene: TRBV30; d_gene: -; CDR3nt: TGTGCCTGGAGTGCCCGACAGAACTATGGCTACACCTTC; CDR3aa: CAWSARQNYGYTF
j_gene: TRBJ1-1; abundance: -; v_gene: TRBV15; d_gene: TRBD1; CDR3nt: TGTGCCACCAGCGCCGACAGGGGTTATAACACTGAAGCTTTCTTT; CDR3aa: CATSADRGYNTEAFF
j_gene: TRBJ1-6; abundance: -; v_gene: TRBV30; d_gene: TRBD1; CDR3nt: TGTGCCTGGAGCCCGAGCCGCGCAGGGGGCGTGAAAGATTCACCCCTCCACTTT; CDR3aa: CAWSPSRAGGVKDSPLHF
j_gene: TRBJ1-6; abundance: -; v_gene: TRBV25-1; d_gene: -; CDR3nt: TGTGCCAGCAGTGAACAGGGGAAAAATTCACCCCTCCACTTT; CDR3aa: CASSEQGKNSPLHF
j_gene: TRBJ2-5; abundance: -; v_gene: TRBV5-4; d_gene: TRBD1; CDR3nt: TGTGCCAGCAGTCGACAGGGGGCACGGGAGACCCAGTACTTC; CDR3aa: CASSRQGARETQYF
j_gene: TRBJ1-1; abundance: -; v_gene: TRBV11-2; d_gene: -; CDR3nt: TGTGCCAGCAGCCGGACGGGGTCCGTGAACACTGAAGCTTTCTTT; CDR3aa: CASSRTGSVNTEAFF
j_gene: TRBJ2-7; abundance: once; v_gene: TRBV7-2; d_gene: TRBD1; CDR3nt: TGTGCCAGCAGCTTAGATTCGGCAGGGGGCTCCTACGAGCAGTACTTC; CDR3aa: CASSLDSAGGSYEQYF
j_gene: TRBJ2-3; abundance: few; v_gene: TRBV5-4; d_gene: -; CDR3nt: TGTGCCAGCGAGGACAAATCTAGCACAGATACGCAGTATTTT; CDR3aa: CASEDKSSTDTQYF
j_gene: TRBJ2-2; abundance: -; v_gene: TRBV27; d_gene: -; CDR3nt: TGTGCCAGCAGCCCCAGGTACACCGGGGAGCTGTTTTTT; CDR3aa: CASSPRYTGELFF
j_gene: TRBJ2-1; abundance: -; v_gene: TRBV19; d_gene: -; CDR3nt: TGTGCCAGTAGTATGGCCCGGGGAAGAGGCGATGAGCAGTTCTTC; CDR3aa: CASSMARGRGDEQFF
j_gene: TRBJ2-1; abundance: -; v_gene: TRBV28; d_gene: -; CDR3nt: TGTGCCAGCAGTTCGAGGGACACCGAATCGCAGTTCTTC; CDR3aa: CASSSRDTESQFF
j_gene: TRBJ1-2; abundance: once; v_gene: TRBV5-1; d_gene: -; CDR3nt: TGCGCCAGCAGCCAAGACAGGTCCTCTGGGCATGGCTACACCTTC; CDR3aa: CASSQDRSSGHGYTF
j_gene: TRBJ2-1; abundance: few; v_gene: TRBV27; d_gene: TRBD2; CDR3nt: TGTGCCAGCAGTTTATCGGAGGGGACTACAAACAATGAGCAGTTCTTC; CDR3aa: CASSLSEGTTNNEQFF
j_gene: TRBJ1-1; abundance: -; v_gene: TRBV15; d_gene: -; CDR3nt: TGTGCCACCAGCAGGCCCCAGTCGAGGACTGAAGCTTTCTTT; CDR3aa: CATSRPQSRTEAFF
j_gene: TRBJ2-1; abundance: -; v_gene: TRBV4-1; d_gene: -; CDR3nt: TGCGCCAGCAGCCAAGATCGGGGGAACGATGAGCAGTTCTTC; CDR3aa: CASSQDRGNDEQFF
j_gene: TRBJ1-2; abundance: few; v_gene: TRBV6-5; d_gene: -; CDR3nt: TGTGCCAGCAATTCCAACGGGCGGGACTATGGCTACCCCTTC; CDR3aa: CASNSNGRDYGYPF
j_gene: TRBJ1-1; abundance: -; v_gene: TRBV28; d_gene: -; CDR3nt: TGTGCCAGCAGGGGGGGGCCTGAAGCTTTCTTT; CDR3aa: CASRGGPEAFF
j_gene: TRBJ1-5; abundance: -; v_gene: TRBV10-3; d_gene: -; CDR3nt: TGTGCCATCAGACAGGGAGACCATCAGCCCCAGCATTTT; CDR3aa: CAIRQGDHQPQHF
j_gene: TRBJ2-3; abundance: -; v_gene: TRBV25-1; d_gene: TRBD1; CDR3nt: TGTGCCAGCAGTGACCGGGAGACAGGGGGGAGCACAGATACGCAGTATTTT; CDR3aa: CASSDRETGGSTDTQYF
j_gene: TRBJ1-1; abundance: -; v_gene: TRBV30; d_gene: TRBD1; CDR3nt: TGTGCCTGGAGGCCCCCTGGACAGGGGAGGTCCGAAGCTTTCTTT; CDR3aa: CAWRPPGQGRSEAFF
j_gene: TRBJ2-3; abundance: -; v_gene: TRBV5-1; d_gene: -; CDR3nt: TGCGCCAGCTCCCCCAGGGCCACAGATACGCAGTATTTT; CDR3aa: CASSPRATDTQYF
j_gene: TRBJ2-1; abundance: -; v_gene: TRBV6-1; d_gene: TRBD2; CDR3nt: TGTGCCAGTAACTTAGCGGGGGGCCCCAATGAGCAGTTCTTC; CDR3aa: CASNLAGGPNEQFF
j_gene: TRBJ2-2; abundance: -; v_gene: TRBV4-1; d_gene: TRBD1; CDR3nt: TGCGCCAGCAGCCAGACAGGGGCCGGGGAGCTGTTTTTT; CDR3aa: CASSQTGAGELFF
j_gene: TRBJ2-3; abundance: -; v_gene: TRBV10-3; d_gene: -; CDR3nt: TGTGCCATCAGTGAATCAGAAAGCACAGATACGCAGTATTTT; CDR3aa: CAISESESTDTQYF
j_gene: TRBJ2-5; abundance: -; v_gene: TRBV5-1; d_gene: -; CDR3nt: TGCGCCAGCAGCTTGGGTAACAGGGCAGTTCAAGAGACCCAGTACTTC; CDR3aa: CASSLGNRAVQETQYF
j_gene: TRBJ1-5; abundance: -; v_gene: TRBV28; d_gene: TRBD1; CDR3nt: TGTGCCAGCAGGCAGACCGGGACAGGTCTTAGCAATCAGCCCCAGCATTTT; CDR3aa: CASRQTGTGLSNQPQHF
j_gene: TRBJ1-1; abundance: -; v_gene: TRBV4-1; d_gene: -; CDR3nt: TGCGCCAGCAGCCAAGATCAAGGAAGAGGCACTGAAGCTTTCTTT; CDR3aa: CASSQDQGRGTEAFF
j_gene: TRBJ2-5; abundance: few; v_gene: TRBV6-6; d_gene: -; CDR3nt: TGTGCCAGCAGTTACCCCCAGCCAGCGCCCCAGTACTTC; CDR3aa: CASSYPQPAPQYF
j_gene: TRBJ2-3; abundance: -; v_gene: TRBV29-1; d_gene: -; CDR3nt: TGCAGCGTTGAGGACAGCTTCAGGGATTTT; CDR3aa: CSVEDSFRDF
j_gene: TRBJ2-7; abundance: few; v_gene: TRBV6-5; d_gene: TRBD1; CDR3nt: TGTGCCAGCTCTCCGAGGCAGGGGACAGGGGTCGAGCAGTACTTC; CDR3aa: CASSPRQGTGVEQYF
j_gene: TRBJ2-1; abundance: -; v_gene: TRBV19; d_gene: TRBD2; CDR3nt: TGTGCCACTCACGATGGCGGGGGTGGCAATGAGCAGTTCTTC; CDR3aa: CATHDGGGGNEQFF
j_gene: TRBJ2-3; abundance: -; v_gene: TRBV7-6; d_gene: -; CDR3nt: TGTGCCAGCAGCTCCGGGGTTAACACAGATACGCAGTATTTT; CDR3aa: CASSSGVNTDTQYF